Presented here are 28 T cell receptor beta chains from one specimen sequenced in a study of OX40 agonist ivuxolimab in advanced cancers. Assay used: immunoSEQ multiplex PCR; TCRdb lists only in-frame clones, some missing. The table includes fewer than 65,000 clones, roughly 90% detected once. The sample here was CD4+ or CD8+ T cells sorted from blood, taken in a trial of the OX40 agonist ivuxolimab. These receptors came from an adult with an advanced solid tumor such as melanoma, head and neck, liver or kidney cancer.

The count of this clone is one. The V and J genes are TRBV2 and TRBJ2-1; 15 bases match TRBD2. CDR3 size: 15 residues. Unmatched junction bases numbered 4, after V lost 4 bases and J lost 9 bases. In germline, CDR1 is SNHLY, CDR2 FYNNEI. CDR3 DNA sequence: TGTGCCAGCAGTGGGACTAGCGGGAGGGTGGCTGAGCAGTTCTTC. This translates into CASSGTSGRVAEQFF.

As regards this clone: At one end, the junction sequence differs from germline, possibly due to a read error. This rearrangement joins TRBV28 to TRBJ2-3, with 7 bases fitting TRBD1. Per the germline V gene, CDR1 is MDHEN and CDR2 is SYDVKM. The CDR3 is made up of 12 amino acids. CDR3 region: CASIIPGQPPVF. Written as DNA, the CDR3 is TGTGCCAGCATCATACCGGGACAGCCCCCCGTTTTT.

V and J are TRBV6-1 and TRBJ1-5; D is undetermined. The germline gives CDR1 MNHNS, CDR2 SASEGT. The CDR3 is made up of 15 amino acids. Between the trimmed V and J ends, which lost 0 bases and 5 bases, there was a span of 11 bases. The CDR3 is CASSEAGGLHQPQHF. For the CDR3, the DNA is TGTGCCAGCAGTGAAGCGGGAGGGCTTCATCAGCCCCAGCATTTT.

This chain links TRBV6-6 with TRBJ2-7; D possibly corresponds to TRBD2 (6 bases). V shed 9 bases and J shed 0 bases, with 15 bases lying between them. From germline, CDR1 is MNHNY and CDR2 SVGAGI (reference sequence). The length of the CDR3 is 14 residues. The DNA for the CDR3 is TGTGCCAGTAAGGGACTTTCAAGCTCCTACGAGCAGTACTTC. This gives the protein CASKGLSSSYEQYF.

The chain uses TRBV6-5 and TRBJ1-4, with 8 bases lining up with TRBD1. Germline CDR1 is MNHEY and CDR2 is SVGAGI. This CDR3 has 15 residues. The V segment lost 0 bases and the J segment 6 bases; nucleotides outside the gene matches: 3. As DNA, the CDR3 is TGTGCCAGCAGTTACTCCCAGGGGGCAGATGAAAAACTGTTTTTT. It codes for CASSYSQGADEKLFF.

V and J are TRBV7-9 and TRBJ1-2, with 7 bases that match TRBD1. The V gene end was trimmed by 5 bases and the J gene end by 2 bases; junction bases not matched to a gene: 8. The CDR3 is 15 amino acids. Germline V lookup: CDR1 SEHNR, CDR2 FQNEAQ (reference sequence). The CDR3 sequence: CASSPSQGGNYGYTF. CDR3 nucleotides: TGTGCCAGCAGCCCCTCCCAGGGGGGGAACTATGGCTACACCTTC.

V is TRBV7-8 and J is TRBJ1-1; D remains unclear. Looked up from germline, CDR1 is SGHVS and CDR2 is FQNEAQ. This CDR3 has 16 amino acids. Between the trimmed V and J ends, which lost 1 base and 1 base, there was a span of 13 bases. The CDR3 nucleotides are TGTGCCAGCAGCTTAGTTGGCGGGCCCTGGAACACTGAAGCTTTCTTT. Translation gives CASSLVGGPWNTEAFF.

This sequence joins TRBV5-1 and TRBJ2-2; D is uncertain. Germline V CDR1 and CDR2: SGHRS, YFSETQ. V was shortened by 1 base and J by 6 bases, with 10 bases between the two germline ends. The CDR3 is 14 residues long. The CDR3 sequence is CASSLLTDAGELFF. DNA of the CDR3: TGCGCCAGCAGCTTGCTGACTGACGCCGGGGAGCTGTTTTTT.

This chain links TRBV5-1 with TRBJ1-1; 8 bases agree with TRBD1. Germline V lookup: CDR1 SGHRS, CDR2 YFSETQ. Unmatched junction bases numbered 3, after V lost 4 bases and J lost 4 bases. CDR3 length equals 13 residues. The CDR3 DNA is TGCGCCAGCAGCATACAGGGGGGCACTGAAGCTTTCTTT. Its protein is CASSIQGGTEAFF.

The chain links TRBV9 to TRBJ2-4; the match to TRBD1 covers 7 bases. Per the germline V gene, CDR1 is SGDLS and CDR2 is YYNGEE. The CDR3 loop spans 14 amino acids. The V and J ends lost 3 bases and 4 bases, in that order; junction bases with no gene match: 4. This chain's CDR3 is CASSEPGQKNIQYF. Written as DNA, the CDR3 is TGTGCCAGCAGCGAACCGGGACAGAAAAACATTCAGTACTTC.

This rearrangement joins TRBV4-2 to TRBJ2-3, with TRBD2 identical over 7 bases. Per germline, CDR1 LGHNA and CDR2 YNFKEQ. The CDR3 extends over 16 amino acids. The ends lost 0 bases at V and 6 bases at J; junction bases unmatched: 9. The chain's CDR3 is CASSQDPAGREDTQYF. The DNA of the CDR3 is TGTGCCAGCAGCCAAGATCCAGCGGGAAGGGAGGATACGCAGTATTTT.

The V and J genes are TRBV5-5 and TRBJ1-1; D gene uncertain. Trimming removed 4 bases from V and 6 bases from J, with 16 bases in between. Germline values: CDR1 SGHKS, CDR2 YYEKEE (reference sequence). The CDR3 runs 14 residues. The CDR3 sequence is CASSLAEVPAEAFF. The CDR3 coding sequence is TGTGCCAGCAGCCTCGCAGAGGTTCCGGCTGAAGCTTTCTTT.

CDR3: CASSLTMALKEKLFF. The CDR3 region has the DNA TGTGCCAGCAGTTTAACAATGGCCCTTAAGGAAAAACTGTTTTTT. The V call is TRBV27, the J call TRBJ1-4; D is unclear. The CDR3 runs to 15 residues. Trimming stripped 2 bases from V and 8 bases from J, with 15 bases between. The germline CDR1 and CDR2 sequences are MNHEY and SMNVEV (reference sequence).

The chain links TRBV19 to TRBJ1-1; D may be TRBD1 (6 bases). Trimming shortened V by 7 bases and J by 0 bases, and 12 bases separated the two germline ends. The CDR3 is made up of 14 amino acids. CDR1 is LNHDA and CDR2 is SQIVND in the germline V gene (reference sequence). The CDR3 nucleotides are TGTGCCAGTACCTTAACAGGGATGAACACTGAAGCTTTCTTT. Its protein product is CASTLTGMNTEAFF.

Only one count was recorded for this clone. This chain connects TRBV28 to TRBJ1-6; 8 nucleotides match TRBD1. CDR3 length: 15 residues. CDR1 and CDR2 (germline): MDHEN, SYDVKM. The J segment lost 2 bases and the V segment lost 5 bases, leaving 2 bases of the junction unmatched. The CDR3 protein is CASSPGGPYNSPLHF. The CDR3 DNA follows: TGTGCCAGCAGTCCAGGGGGCCCCTATAATTCACCCCTCCACTTT.

CDR3 amino acids: CASTATYGYTF. The CDR3, as DNA: TGTGCCAGCACGGCGACCTATGGCTACACCTTC. The chain couples TRBV6-1 to TRBJ1-2; D call uncertain. Germline V gene lookup returns CDR1 MNHNS and CDR2 SASEGT. The CDR3 length is 11 residues. The germline V and J ends were trimmed by 7 bases and 4 bases, with 7 bases remaining between them.

This clone occurred a few times. The gene calls are TRBV4-2 and TRBJ1-4; 9 bases line up with TRBD1. Germline values: CDR1 LGHNA, CDR2 YNFKEQ. Trimming removed 3 bases from V and 11 bases from J; junction bases left unmatched: 10. The CDR3 contains 15 residues. CDR3 loop: CASSHPGQGGMKLFF. CDR3 nucleotides: TGTGCCAGCAGCCACCCGGGACAGGGAGGGATGAAACTGTTTTTT.

The V call is TRBV12-1, the J call TRBJ2-6; the table gives TRBD1 as D, unverified against the DNA. TRBV12-1 is a documented pseudogene. The CDR3 covers 16 residues. The CDR3 nucleotides are TGTGCCAGCAGCTGGCCCGACAGGACTGGGGCCAACGTCCTGACTTTC. The encoded protein is CASSWPDRTGANVLTF.

The rearrangement links TRBV27 to TRBJ2-3, with TRBD2 matching 8 bases. Germline lookup yields CDR1 MNHEY and CDR2 SMNVEV (reference sequence). The CDR3 sequence is 15 residues long. J lost 2 bases, V lost 10 bases, and 11 bases had no gene match. DNA of the CDR3: TGTGCCACCAGGCCAGCGGGAGACTTCACAGATACGCAGTATTTT. Translation gives CATRPAGDFTDTQYF.

This chain connects TRBV29-1 to TRBJ2-7; 9 positions match TRBD1. CDR1 is SQVTM, CDR2 ANQGSEA, per germline. Trimming cost V 6 bases and J 4 bases; bases outside gene matches: 10. This CDR3 contains 14 residues. The DNA of the CDR3 is TGCAGCGTCATATCCGGGACAGGGTGGTACGAGCAGTACTTC. It is translated as CSVISGTGWYEQYF.

The chain employs TRBV5-1 and TRBJ2-7; the match to TRBD1 covers 7 bases. The CDR3 is 13 residues long. V shed 2 bases, J shed 4 bases, and the junction held 3 bases outside the gene matches. Germline values: CDR1 SGHRS, CDR2 YFSETQ. Here the CDR3 DNA reads TGCGCCAGCAGCTTACAGGGGTCTTACGAGCAGTACTTC. It is translated as CASSLQGSYEQYF.

The chain joins TRBV12-2 to TRBJ2-1; no check of the table's D call, TRBD1, against the DNA was made. TRBV12-2 is a recognized pseudogene. The CDR3 has 16 amino acids. CDR3 coding DNA: TGTGCAAGTCGCCCAAATCAGACACGCTCCTACAATGAGCAGTTCTTC. Translated: CASRPNQTRSYNEQFF.

The chain's CDR3 is CSVGTGGLYNEQFF. The CDR3, as DNA: TGCAGCGTCGGTACAGGGGGCTTGTACAATGAGCAGTTCTTC. The rearrangement joins TRBV29-1 to TRBJ2-1; 9 bases map to TRBD1. Germline trimming cut 6 bases from V and 4 bases from J; bases unmatched to any gene: 7. Germline-derived CDR1 and CDR2 are SQVTM and ANQGSEA. The length of the CDR3 is 14 residues.

A single count supports this clone. The rearrangement uses TRBV19 and TRBJ2-2; TRBD2 is a possible D gene (5 bases). The CDR3 is 14 amino acids. Deletions cut 5 bases from V and 5 bases from J, with 12 bases between. From germline, CDR1 is LNHDA and CDR2 SQIVND (reference sequence). CDR3 DNA sequence: TGTGCCAGTAGTGAGGCGGGTGTGACCGGGGAGCTGTTTTTT. Its translation: CASSEAGVTGELFF. Full variable domain (rest looked up from reference TRBV19 and TRBJ2-2): DGGITQSPKYLFRKEGQNVTLSCEQNLNHDAMYWYRQDPGQGLRLIYYSQIVNDFQKGDIAEGYSVSREKKESFPLTVTSAQKNPTAFYLCASSEAGVTGELFFGEGSRLTVL.

Turning to this clone: The sample has other DNA sequences that encode this CDR3 too. The chain couples TRBV19 to TRBJ1-4; D not certain. The V and J ends lost 6 bases and 7 bases respectively, with 12 bases between them. Germline V gene data show CDR1 as LNHDA and CDR2 as SQIVND (reference sequence). The CDR3 has 13 amino acids. CDR3 nucleotides: TGTGCCAGTAGCAAACTGTCCGTTGAAAAACTGTTTTTT. Protein: CASSKLSVEKLFF.

The chain joins TRBV30 to TRBJ1-5; the D gene is possibly TRBD1 (5 bases). The CDR3 loop spans 14 amino acids. Trimming cost V 0 bases and J 5 bases, with 11 bases left between them. The germline V gene encodes CDR1 GTSNPN and CDR2 SVGIG (reference sequence). The CDR3 region has the DNA TGTGCCTGGAGTGTAGGGTGGGGGGATCAGCCCCAGCATTTT. Residues: CAWSVGWGDQPQHF.

The rearrangement uses TRBV5-4 and TRBJ1-5, with 11 bases lining up with TRBD1. This CDR3 is 14 amino acids long. Germline CDR1 reads SGHNT; CDR2 reads YYREEE (reference sequence). Germline trimming cut 3 bases from V and 6 bases from J; bases unmatched to any gene: 2. In DNA, the CDR3 is TGTGCCAGCAGCTCCGGGACAGGGGGTCAGCCCCAGCATTTT. It yields the protein CASSSGTGGQPQHF.

This clone has more than one count but fewer than ten. In nucleotides, the CDR3 is TGTGCCAGCAGCAAAGGGCTGATGACTGGGGAGCTGTTTTTT. Protein product: CASSKGLMTGELFF. The chain couples TRBV21-1 to TRBJ2-2; no check of the table's D call, TRBD2, against the DNA was made. TRBV21-1 is a listed pseudogene. The CDR3 length is 14 residues.